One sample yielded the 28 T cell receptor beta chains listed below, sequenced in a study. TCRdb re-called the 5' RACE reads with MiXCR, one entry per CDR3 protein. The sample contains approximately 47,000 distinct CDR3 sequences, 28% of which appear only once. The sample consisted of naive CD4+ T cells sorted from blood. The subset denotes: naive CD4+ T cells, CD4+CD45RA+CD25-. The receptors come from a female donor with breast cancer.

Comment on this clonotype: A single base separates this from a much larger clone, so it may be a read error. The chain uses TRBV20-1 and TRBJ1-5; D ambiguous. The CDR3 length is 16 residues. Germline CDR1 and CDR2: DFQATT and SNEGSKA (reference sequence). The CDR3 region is CSAGDWSFGSYQPQHF. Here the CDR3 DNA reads TGCAGTGCTGGAGATTGGAGTTTTGGGAGTTATCAGCCCCAGCATTTT.

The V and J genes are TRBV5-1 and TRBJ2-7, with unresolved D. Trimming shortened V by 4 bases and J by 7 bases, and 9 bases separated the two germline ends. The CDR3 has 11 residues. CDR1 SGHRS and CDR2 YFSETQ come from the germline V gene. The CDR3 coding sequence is TGCGCCAGCAGCGAGGCAGCGGAGCAGTACTTC. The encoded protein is CASSEAAEQYF.

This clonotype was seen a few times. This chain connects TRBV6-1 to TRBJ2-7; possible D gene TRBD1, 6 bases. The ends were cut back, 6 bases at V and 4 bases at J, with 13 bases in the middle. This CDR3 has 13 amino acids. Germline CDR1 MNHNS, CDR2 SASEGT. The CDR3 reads CASRAGQLYEQYF. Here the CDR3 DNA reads TGTGCCAGCAGAGCCGGACAGTTGTACGAGCAGTACTTC.

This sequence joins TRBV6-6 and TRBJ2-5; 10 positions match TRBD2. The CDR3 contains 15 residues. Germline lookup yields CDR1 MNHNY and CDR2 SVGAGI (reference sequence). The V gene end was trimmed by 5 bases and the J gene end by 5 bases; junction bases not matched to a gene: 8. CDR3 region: CASSTSGRALETQYF. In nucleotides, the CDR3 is TGTGCCAGCAGTACGAGCGGGAGGGCCTTGGAGACCCAGTACTTC.

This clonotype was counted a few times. The CDR3 region is CASSWTGALYGYTF. The CDR3 DNA reads TGTGCCAGCAGTTGGACAGGGGCCTTATATGGCTACACCTTC. The V call is TRBV28, the J call TRBJ1-2; 9 nucleotides line up with TRBD1. V shed 4 bases and J 5 bases; nucleotides not matched to a gene: 5. This CDR3 is 14 amino acids long. Looked up from germline, CDR1 is MDHEN and CDR2 is SYDVKM.

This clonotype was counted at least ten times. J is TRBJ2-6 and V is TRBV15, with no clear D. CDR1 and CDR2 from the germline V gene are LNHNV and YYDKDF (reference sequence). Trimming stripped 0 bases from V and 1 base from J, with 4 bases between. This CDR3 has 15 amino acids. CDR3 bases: TGTGCCACCAGCAGAGATAGATCTGGGGCCAACGTCCTGACTTTC. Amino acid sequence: CATSRDRSGANVLTF.

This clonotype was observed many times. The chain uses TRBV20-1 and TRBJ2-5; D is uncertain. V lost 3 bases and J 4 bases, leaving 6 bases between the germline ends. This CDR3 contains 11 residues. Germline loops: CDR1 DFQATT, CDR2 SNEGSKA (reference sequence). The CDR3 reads CSARPVETQYF. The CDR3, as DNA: TGCAGTGCTAGGCCCGTAGAGACCCAGTACTTC.

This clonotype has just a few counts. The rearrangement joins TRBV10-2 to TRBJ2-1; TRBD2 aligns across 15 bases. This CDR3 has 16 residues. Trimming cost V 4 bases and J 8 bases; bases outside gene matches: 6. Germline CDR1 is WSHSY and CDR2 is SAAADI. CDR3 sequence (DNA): TGCGCCAGCAGTGTTCGGACTAGCGGGAGGGGTGATGAGCAGTTCTTC. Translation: CASSVRTSGRGDEQFF.

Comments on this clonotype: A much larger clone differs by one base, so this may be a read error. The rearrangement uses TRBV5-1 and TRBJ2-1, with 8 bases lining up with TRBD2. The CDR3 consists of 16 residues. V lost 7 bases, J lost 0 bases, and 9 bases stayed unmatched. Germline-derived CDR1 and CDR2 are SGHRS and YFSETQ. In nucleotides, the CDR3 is TGCGCCAGCGGCGGGGGGACTACACCCTCCTACAATGAGCAGTTCTTC. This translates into CASGGGTTPSYNEQFF. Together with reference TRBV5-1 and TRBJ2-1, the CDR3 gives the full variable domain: KAGVTQTPRYLIKTRGQQVTLSCSPISGHRSVSWYQQTPGQGLQFLFEYFSETQRNKGNFPGRFSGRQFSNSRSEMNVSTLELGDSALYLCASGGGTTPSYNEQFFGPGTRLTVL.

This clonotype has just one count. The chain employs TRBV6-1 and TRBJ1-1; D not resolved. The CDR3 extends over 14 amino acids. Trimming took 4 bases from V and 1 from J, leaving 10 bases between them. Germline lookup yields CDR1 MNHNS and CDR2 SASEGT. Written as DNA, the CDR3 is TGTGCCAGCAGTGTGGTAGGAGAGAACACTGAAGCTTTCTTT. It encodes CASSVVGENTEAFF.

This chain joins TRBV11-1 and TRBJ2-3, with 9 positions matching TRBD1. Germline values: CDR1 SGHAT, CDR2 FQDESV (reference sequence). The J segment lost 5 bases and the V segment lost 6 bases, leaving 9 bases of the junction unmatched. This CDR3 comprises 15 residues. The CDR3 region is CASSSGTGSGDTQYF. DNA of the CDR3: TGTGCCAGCAGTTCCGGGACAGGGTCCGGAGATACGCAGTATTTT. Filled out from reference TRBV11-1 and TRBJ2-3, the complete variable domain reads EAEVAQSPRYKITEKSQAVAFWCDPISGHATLYWYRQILGQGPELLVQFQDESVVDDSQLPKDRFSAERLKGVDSTLKIQPAELGDSAMYLCASSSGTGSGDTQYFGPGTRLTVL.

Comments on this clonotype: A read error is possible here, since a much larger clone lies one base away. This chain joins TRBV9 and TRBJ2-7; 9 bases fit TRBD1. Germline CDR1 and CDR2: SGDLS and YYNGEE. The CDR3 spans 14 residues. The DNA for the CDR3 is TGTGTCAGCAGCGTAGGGACAGGGTTCTCGGAGCAGTACTTC. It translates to CVSSVGTGFSEQYF.

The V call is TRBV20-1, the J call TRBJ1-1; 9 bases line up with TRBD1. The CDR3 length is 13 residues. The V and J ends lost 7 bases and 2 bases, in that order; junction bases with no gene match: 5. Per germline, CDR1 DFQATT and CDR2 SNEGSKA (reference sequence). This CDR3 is CSGRQGVNTEAFF. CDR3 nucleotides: TGCAGTGGCAGACAGGGGGTAAACACTGAAGCTTTCTTT.

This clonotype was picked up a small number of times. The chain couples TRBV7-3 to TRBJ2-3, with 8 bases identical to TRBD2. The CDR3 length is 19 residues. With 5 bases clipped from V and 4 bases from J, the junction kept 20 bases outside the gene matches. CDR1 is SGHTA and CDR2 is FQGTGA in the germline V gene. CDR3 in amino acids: CASSTEGFISGSGADTQYF. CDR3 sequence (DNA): TGTGCCAGCAGCACAGAGGGATTTATCAGCGGGAGCGGGGCAGATACGCAGTATTTT.

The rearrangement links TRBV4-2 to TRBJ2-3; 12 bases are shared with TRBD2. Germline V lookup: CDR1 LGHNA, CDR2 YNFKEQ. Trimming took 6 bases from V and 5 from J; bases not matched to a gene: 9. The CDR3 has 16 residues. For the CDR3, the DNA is TGTGCCAGCAGTGGACTGAGGGGACTAGCGGGAGATACGCAGTATTTT. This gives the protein CASSGLRGLAGDTQYF.

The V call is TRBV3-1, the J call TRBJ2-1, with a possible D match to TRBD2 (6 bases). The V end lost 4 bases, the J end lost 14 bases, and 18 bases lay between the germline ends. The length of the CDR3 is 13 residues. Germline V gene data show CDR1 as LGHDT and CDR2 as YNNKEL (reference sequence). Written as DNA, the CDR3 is TGTGCCAGCAGCCCGCCGGGAGTTAAAGGCGAGTTCTTC. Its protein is CASSPPGVKGEFF.

As DNA, the CDR3 is TGCAGTGCTAGAGAACCACTAGCGGGGAACGAGCAGTACTTC. This gives the protein CSAREPLAGNEQYF. The chain links TRBV20-1 to TRBJ2-7; 10 nucleotides align to TRBD2. V dropped 0 bases and J dropped 5; count of bases not matched to a gene: 4. From germline, CDR1 is DFQATT and CDR2 SNEGSKA (reference sequence). The CDR3 runs to 14 residues.

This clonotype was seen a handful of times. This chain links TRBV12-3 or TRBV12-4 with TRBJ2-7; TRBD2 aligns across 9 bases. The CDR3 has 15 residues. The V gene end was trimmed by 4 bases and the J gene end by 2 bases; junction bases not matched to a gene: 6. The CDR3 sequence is CASSSGLAGTYEQYF. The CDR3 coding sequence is TGTGCCAGCAGTTCGGGCCTAGCGGGAACCTACGAGCAGTACTTC.

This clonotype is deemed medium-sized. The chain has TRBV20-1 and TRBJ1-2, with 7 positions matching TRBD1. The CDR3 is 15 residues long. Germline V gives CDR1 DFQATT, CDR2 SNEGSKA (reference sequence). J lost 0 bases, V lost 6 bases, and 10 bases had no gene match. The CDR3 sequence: CSANPGQPTNYGYTF. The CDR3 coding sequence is TGCAGTGCGAATCCGGGACAGCCTACTAACTATGGCTACACCTTC.

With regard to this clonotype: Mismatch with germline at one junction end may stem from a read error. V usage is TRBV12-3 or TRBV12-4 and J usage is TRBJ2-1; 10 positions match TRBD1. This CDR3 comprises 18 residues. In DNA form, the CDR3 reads TGTGCCGGCAGTTTCTTCGGATTTGTGAGACAGGGGGCGCGTGAGCAGTTCTTC. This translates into CAGSFFGFVRQGAREQFF.

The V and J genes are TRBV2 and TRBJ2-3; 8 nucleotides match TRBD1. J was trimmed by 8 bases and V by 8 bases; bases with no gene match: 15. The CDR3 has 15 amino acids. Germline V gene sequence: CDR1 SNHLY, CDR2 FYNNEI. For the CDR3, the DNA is TGTGCCAGCGGCCAGTTCTACACAGGGGGAGCTACGCAGTATTTT. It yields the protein CASGQFYTGGATQYF.

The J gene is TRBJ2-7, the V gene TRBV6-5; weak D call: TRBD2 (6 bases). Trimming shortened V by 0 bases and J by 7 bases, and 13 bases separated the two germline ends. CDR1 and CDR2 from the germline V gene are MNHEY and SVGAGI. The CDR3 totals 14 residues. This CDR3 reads CASSYSGGLGEQYF. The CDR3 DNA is TGTGCCAGCAGTTACTCGGGGGGTTTGGGTGAGCAGTACTTC.

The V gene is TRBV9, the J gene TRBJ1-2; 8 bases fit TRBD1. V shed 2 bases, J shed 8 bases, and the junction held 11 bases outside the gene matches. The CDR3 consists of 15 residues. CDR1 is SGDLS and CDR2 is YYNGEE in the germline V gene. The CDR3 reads CASSVRTGLDGGYTF. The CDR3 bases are TGTGCCAGCAGCGTCCGGACAGGGCTTGACGGCGGCTACACCTTC.

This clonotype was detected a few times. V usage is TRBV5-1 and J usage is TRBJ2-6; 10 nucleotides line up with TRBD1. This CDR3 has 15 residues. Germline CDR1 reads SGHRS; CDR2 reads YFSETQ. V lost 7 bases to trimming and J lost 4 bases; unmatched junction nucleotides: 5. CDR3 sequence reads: CASAGTGAGANVLTF. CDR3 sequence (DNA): TGCGCCAGCGCTGGGACAGGGGCAGGGGCCAACGTCCTGACTTTC.

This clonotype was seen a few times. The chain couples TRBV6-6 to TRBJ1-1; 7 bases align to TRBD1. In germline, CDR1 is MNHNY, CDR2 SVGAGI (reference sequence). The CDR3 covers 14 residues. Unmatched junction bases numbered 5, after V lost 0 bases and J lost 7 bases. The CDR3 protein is CASSYSRGRFEAFF. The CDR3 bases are TGTGCCAGCAGTTACTCGAGGGGGCGGTTTGAAGCTTTCTTT.

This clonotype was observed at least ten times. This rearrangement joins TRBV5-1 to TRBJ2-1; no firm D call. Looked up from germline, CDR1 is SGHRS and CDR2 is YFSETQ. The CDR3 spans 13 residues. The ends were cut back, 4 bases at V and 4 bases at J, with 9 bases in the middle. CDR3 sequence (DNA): TGCGCCAGCAGCCGCTCCCTGTACAATGAGCAGTTCTTC. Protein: CASSRSLYNEQFF.

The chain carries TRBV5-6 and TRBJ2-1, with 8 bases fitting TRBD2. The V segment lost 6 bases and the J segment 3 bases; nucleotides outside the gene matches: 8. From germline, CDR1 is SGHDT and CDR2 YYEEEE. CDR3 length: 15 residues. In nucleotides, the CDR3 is TGTGCCAGCATCAAAGCACGGGAGGGCTACAATGAGCAGTTCTTC. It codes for CASIKAREGYNEQFF.

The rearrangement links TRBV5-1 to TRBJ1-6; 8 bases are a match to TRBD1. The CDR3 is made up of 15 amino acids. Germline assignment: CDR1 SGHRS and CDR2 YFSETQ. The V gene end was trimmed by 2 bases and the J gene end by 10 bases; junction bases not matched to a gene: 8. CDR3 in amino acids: CASSFGGTGGSPLHF. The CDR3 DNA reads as TGCGCCAGCAGCTTCGGCGGGACAGGTGGCTCACCCCTCCACTTT. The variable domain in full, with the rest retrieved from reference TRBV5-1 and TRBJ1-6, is KAGVTQTPRYLIKTRGQQVTLSCSPISGHRSVSWYQQTPGQGLQFLFEYFSETQRNKGNFPGRFSGRQFSNSRSEMNVSTLELGDSALYLCASSFGGTGGSPLHFGNGTRLTVT.